A selection of T cell receptor beta chains follows, all from one sample in a study of T cell changes during pregnancy in multiple sclerosis. Generated by immunoSEQ multiplex PCR, the TCRdb table keeps only in-frame clones and is missing some. The data show 40,000 to 50,000 clones, 89% seen once. Sequenced here: CD4+ T cells from peripheral blood mononuclear cells, sampled in the first trimester of pregnancy. The receptors stem from a female donor with multiple sclerosis, enrolled in a pregnancy study. Each CDR3 is given with its conserved first and last residue. Fields, in order: CDR3 DNA, CDR3 protein, clone size, V gene, D gene, J gene. D genes are given only for firm matches. Clone size appears in some rows only: once, few, many, or a class for an expanded clone.

CDR3 DNA: TGTGCCAGCTCACAAGGACTAGCGGGGAGTAATGGCGAGCAGTTCTTC; CDR3 protein: CASSQGLAGSNGEQFF; clone size: .; V gene: TRBV18; D gene: TRBD2; J gene: TRBJ2-1
CDR3 DNA: TGTGCCAGCAGCTCATTAAGCGCAAATGAGCAGTTCTTC; CDR3 protein: CASSSLSANEQFF; clone size: .; V gene: TRBV11-2; D gene: .; J gene: TRBJ2-1
CDR3 DNA: TGTGCCAGCAGCAAAGCCCACGAGGACAGTCCCTCTGGGGCCAACGTCCTGACTTTC; CDR3 protein: CASSKAHEDSPSGANVLTF; clone size: .; V gene: TRBV14; D gene: .; J gene: TRBJ2-6
CDR3 DNA: TGCAGTGCTAGAGATCGTGCGCAGTATTTT; CDR3 protein: CSARDRAQYF; clone size: once; V gene: TRBV20-1; D gene: .; J gene: TRBJ2-3
CDR3 DNA: TGTGCCATCAGTGTCGGCTTGGGGACACCGCAGTTCTTC; CDR3 protein: CAISVGLGTPQFF; clone size: .; V gene: TRBV10-3; D gene: .; J gene: TRBJ2-1
CDR3 DNA: TGTGCCAGCAGCTCCTCGGACAGGGCCGAGCAGTACTTC; CDR3 protein: CASSSSDRAEQYF; clone size: .; V gene: TRBV7-9; D gene: TRBD1; J gene: TRBJ2-7
CDR3 DNA: TGTGCCTGGAGTATAGCCAACGAGCAGTACTTC; CDR3 protein: CAWSIANEQYF; clone size: .; V gene: TRBV30; D gene: .; J gene: TRBJ2-7
CDR3 DNA: TGCGCCAGCAGCTTGGCACCGGGTTCGAGCACTGAAGCTTTCTTT; CDR3 protein: CASSLAPGSSTEAFF; clone size: .; V gene: TRBV5-1; D gene: .; J gene: TRBJ1-1
CDR3 DNA: TGCAGCGTGGACACTAGCGGGAGAAAAGAGACCCAGTACTTC; CDR3 protein: CSVDTSGRKETQYF; clone size: .; V gene: TRBV29-1; D gene: TRBD2; J gene: TRBJ2-5
CDR3 DNA: TGTGCCAGCAGCTCGGCTAGCGGGACCTACAATGAGCAGTTCTTC; CDR3 protein: CASSSASGTYNEQFF; clone size: .; V gene: TRBV5-4; D gene: TRBD2; J gene: TRBJ2-1
CDR3 DNA: TGTGCCAGCAGACTCGGTCGGGTGGGGCAGGTTAATCAGCCCCAGCATTTT; CDR3 protein: CASRLGRVGQVNQPQHF; clone size: .; V gene: TRBV28; D gene: .; J gene: TRBJ1-5
CDR3 DNA: TGCGCCAGCGGCCTTAGCGGGGAGAGCACAGATACGCAGTATTTT; CDR3 protein: CASGLSGESTDTQYF; clone size: .; V gene: TRBV5-1; D gene: TRBD2; J gene: TRBJ2-3
CDR3 DNA: TGCGTCAGCAGCTTCTCACAGGGGTACGAGCAGTACTTC; CDR3 protein: CVSSFSQGYEQYF; clone size: .; V gene: TRBV5-1; D gene: TRBD1; J gene: TRBJ2-7
CDR3 DNA: TGTGCCAGCAGCGCCCCCCTCCGGGACAGGGGTGGCTACACCTTC; CDR3 protein: CASSAPLRDRGGYTF; clone size: .; V gene: TRBV5-4; D gene: TRBD1; J gene: TRBJ1-2
CDR3 DNA: TGCGCCAGCAGCGCCTCGGGGAATACGCAGTATTTT; CDR3 protein: CASSASGNTQYF; clone size: few; V gene: TRBV10-1; D gene: .; J gene: TRBJ2-3
CDR3 DNA: TGTGCCTGGAGTGTACGAGTGGTAGACTCTGGGGCCAACGTCCTGACTTTC; CDR3 protein: CAWSVRVVDSGANVLTF; clone size: .; V gene: TRBV30; D gene: .; J gene: TRBJ2-6
CDR3 DNA: TGTGCCAGCAGCTTCAGGGCGGGAGGGCCGACAGATACGCAGTATTTT; CDR3 protein: CASSFRAGGPTDTQYF; clone size: few; V gene: TRBV7-8; D gene: TRBD2; J gene: TRBJ2-3
CDR3 DNA: TGTGCCAGCAACCCGGGACAGGGGCACCCGTACGAGCAGTACTTC; CDR3 protein: CASNPGQGHPYEQYF; clone size: .; V gene: TRBV2; D gene: TRBD1; J gene: TRBJ2-7